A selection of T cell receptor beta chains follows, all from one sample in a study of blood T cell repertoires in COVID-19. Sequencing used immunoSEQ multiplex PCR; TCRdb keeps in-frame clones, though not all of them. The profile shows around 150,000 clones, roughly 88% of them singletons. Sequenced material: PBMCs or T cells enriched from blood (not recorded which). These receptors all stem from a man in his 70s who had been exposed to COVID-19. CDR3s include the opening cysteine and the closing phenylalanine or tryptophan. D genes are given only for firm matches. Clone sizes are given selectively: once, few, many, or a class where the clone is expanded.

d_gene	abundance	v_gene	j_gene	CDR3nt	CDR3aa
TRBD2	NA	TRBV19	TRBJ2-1	TGTGCCAGTCGGGGACTAGCGAATGAGCAGTTCTTC	CASRGLANEQFF
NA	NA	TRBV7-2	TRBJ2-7	TGTGCCAGCAACCAATATGGGCTCTCCTACGAGCAGTACTTC	CASNQYGLSYEQYF
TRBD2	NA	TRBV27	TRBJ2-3	TGTGCCAGCAGTTCGTCACTAGCGGGCTCAGATACGCAGTATTTT	CASSSSLAGSDTQYF
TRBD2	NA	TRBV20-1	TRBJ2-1	TGCAGTGCTAGTAATCTAGCGGACCTTCTTTACAATGAGCAGTTCTTC	CSASNLADLLYNEQFF
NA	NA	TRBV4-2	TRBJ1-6	TGTGCCAGCAGGGTGGGGGGTCCCCTGGATAATTCACCCCTCCACTTT	CASRVGGPLDNSPLHF
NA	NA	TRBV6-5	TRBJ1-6	TGTGCCAGCAAGGAGGTGGATAATTCACCCCTCCACTTT	CASKEVDNSPLHF
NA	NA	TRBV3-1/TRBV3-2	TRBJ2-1	TGTGCCAGCAGCCAGAGATTAAAGGGGTACAATGAGCAGTTCTTC	CASSQRLKGYNEQFF
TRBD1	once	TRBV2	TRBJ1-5	TGTGCCAGCAGTGGACAGGGAATTCAGCCCCAGCATTTT	CASSGQGIQPQHF
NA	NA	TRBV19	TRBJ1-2	TGTGCCAGTAGTACCACCCCGCGAGACATAGACTATGGCTACACCTTC	CASSTTPRDIDYGYTF
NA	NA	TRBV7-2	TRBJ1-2	TGTGCCAGCACTACCGGTCGGAACTATGGCTACACCTTC	CASTTGRNYGYTF
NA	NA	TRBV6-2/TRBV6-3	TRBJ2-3	TGTGCCAGCAGTTATTCTAGTCTGACAGATACGCAGTATTTT	CASSYSSLTDTQYF
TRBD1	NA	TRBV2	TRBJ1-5	TGTGCCAGCAGGGCCGCCGGGACAGGGAACCAGCCCCAGCATTTT	CASRAAGTGNQPQHF
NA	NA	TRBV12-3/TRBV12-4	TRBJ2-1	TGTGCCAGCACCCAGGGAGGAGGGCAGTTCTTC	CASTQGGGQFF
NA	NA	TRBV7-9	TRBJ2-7	TGTGCCAGCAGCCGAACGGCTGGAGACTACGAGCAGTACTTC	CASSRTAGDYEQYF
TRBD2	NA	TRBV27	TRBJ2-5	TGTGCCAGCAGTTTATCTGGGGGAGGGGTGACCCAGTACTTC	CASSLSGGGVTQYF
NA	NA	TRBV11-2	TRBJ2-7	TGTGCCAGCAGCCCCGGAGGTGGGGGCGGGTACGAGCAGTACTTC	CASSPGGGGGYEQYF